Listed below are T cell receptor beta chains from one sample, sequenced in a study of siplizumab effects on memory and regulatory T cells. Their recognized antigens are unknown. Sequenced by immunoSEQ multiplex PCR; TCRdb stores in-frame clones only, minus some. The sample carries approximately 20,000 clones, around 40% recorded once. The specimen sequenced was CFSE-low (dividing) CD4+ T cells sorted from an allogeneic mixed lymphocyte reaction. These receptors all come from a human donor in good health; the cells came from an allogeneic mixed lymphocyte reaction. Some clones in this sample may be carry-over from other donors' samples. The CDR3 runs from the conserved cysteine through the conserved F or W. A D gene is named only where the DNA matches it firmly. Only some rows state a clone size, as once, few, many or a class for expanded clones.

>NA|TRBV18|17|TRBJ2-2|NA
CASSPIFGGSNTGELFF
TGTGCCAGCTCACCCATTTTTGGGGGGTCGAACACCGGGGAGTTGTTTTTT
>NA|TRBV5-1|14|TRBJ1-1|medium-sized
CASSLALGYTEAFF
TGCGCCAGCAGCTTGGCCCTGGGCTACACTGAAGCTTTCTTT
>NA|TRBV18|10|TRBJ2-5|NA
CASSGETQYF
TGTGCCAGCTCCGGGGAGACCCAGTACTTC
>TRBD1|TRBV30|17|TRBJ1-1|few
CAWSLRTGLLMNTEAFF
TGTGCCTGGAGTCTACGGACAGGGCTTCTCATGAACACTGAAGCTTTCTTT
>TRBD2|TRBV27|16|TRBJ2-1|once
CASSSISSGVWNEQFF
TGTGCCAGCAGTTCAATCTCTAGCGGGGTTTGGAATGAGCAGTTCTTC
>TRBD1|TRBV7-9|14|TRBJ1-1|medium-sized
CASSNRQGDTEAFF
TGTGCCAGCAGCAACCGACAGGGGGACACTGAAGCTTTCTTT
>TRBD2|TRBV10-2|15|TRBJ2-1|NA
CASSSGTSGSHEQFF
TGCGCCAGCAGCTCCGGGACTAGCGGGAGCCATGAGCAGTTCTTC
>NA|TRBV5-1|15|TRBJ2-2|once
CASSLGQMNTGELFF
TGCGCCAGCAGCTTGGGGCAGATGAACACCGGGGAGCTGTTTTTT
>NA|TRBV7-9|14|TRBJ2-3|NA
CASSRRFSTDTQYF
TGTGCCAGCAGCCGACGGTTTAGCACAGATACGCAGTATTTT
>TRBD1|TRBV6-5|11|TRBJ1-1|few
CASSPGQVAFF
TGTGCCAGCAGCCCCGGACAGGTTGCTTTCTTT
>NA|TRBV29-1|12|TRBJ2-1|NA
CSAGTYYNEQFF
TGCAGCGCAGGGACGTACTACAATGAGCAGTTCTTC
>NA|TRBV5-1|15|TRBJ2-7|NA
CASSLVTSSSYEQYF
TGCGCCAGCAGCTTGGTCACTAGTAGCTCCTACGAGCAGTACTTC
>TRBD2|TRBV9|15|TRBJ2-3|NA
CASSVGGTSVDTQYF
TGTGCCAGCAGCGTAGGGGGGACTAGCGTAGATACGCAGTATTTT
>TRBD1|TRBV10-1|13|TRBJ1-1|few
CASSFTGVTEAFF
TGCGCCAGCAGTTTCACAGGGGTTACTGAAGCTTTCTTT
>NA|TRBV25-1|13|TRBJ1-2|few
CASSPRGDYGYTF
TGTGCCAGCAGTCCACGTGGGGACTATGGCTACACCTTC
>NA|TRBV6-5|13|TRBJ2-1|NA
CASSFRGVDEQFF
TGTGCCAGCAGTTTCAGGGGAGTGGATGAGCAGTTCTTC
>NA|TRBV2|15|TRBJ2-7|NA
CASSPRGARSYEQYF
TGTGCCAGCAGCCCCAGGGGGGCCCGCTCCTACGAGCAGTACTTC
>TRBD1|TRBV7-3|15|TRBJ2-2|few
CASSLQGTVTGELFF
TGTGCCAGCAGCTTACAGGGGACAGTAACCGGGGAGCTGTTTTTT
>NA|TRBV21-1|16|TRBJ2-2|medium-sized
CASSKLSQGTTGELFF
TGTGCCAGCAGCAAATTATCCCAGGGGACCACCGGGGAGCTGTTTTTT
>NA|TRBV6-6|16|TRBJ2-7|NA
CASSYGSVARSYEQYF
TGTGCCAGCAGTTACGGGTCTGTGGCCAGGTCCTACGAGCAGTACTTC
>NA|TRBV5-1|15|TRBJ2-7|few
CASSVSSVSSYEQYF
TGCGCCAGCAGCGTATCCTCCGTAAGCTCCTACGAGCAGTACTTC
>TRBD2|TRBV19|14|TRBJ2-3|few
CASTKGLAGDTQYF
TGTGCCAGTACAAAAGGACTAGCGGGGGATACGCAGTATTTT
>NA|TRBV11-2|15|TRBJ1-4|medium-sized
CASSSNRPTNEKLFF
TGTGCCAGCAGCTCGAACAGACCAACTAATGAAAAACTGTTTTTT
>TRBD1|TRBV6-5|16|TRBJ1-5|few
CASSYSGQGGNQPQHF
TGTGCCAGCAGTTACTCGGGACAGGGAGGCAATCAGCCCCAGCATTTT
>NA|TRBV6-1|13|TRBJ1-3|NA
CASSPVFRDTAYF
TGTGCCAGCAGTCCCGTGTTCCGGGACACGGCATATTTT
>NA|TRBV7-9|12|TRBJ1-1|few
CASTAGSTEAFF
TGTGCCAGCACGGCAGGGAGCACTGAAGCTTTCTTT
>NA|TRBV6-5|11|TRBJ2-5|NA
CASSQRGIQYF
TGTGCCAGCAGCCAACGGGGGATCCAGTACTTC
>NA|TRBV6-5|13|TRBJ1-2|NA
CASSLAGVGGYTF
TGTGCCAGCAGCCTGGCGGGAGTAGGTGGCTACACCTTC
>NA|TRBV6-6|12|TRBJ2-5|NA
CAMGRPQETQYF
TGTGCCATGGGGAGACCCCAAGAGACCCAGTACTTC
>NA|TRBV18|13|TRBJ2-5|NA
CASSPPLEETQYF
TGTGCCAGCTCACCACCGCTGGAAGAGACCCAGTACTTC
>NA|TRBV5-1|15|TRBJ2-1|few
CASSPGTLRVDEQFF
TGCGCCAGCAGTCCCGGGACCCTGAGGGTTGATGAGCAGTTCTTC
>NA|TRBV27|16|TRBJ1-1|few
CASRRNLVTDNTEAFF
TGTGCCAGCAGGAGGAATTTGGTGACGGATAACACTGAAGCTTTCTTT
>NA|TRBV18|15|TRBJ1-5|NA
CASSPGGGGNQPQHF
TGTGCCAGCTCACCGGGCGGGGGGGGCAATCAGCCCCAGCATTTT
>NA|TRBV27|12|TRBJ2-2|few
CATSRTVGELFF
TGTGCCACCTCCAGGACGGTCGGGGAGCTGTTTTTT
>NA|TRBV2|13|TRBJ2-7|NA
CASSGSRGYEQYF
TGTGCCAGCAGTGGTTCTAGGGGGTACGAGCAGTACTTC
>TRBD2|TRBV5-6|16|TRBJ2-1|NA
CASSLVGGRAYNEQFF
TGTGCCAGCAGCTTGGTGGGCGGGAGGGCCTACAATGAGCAGTTCTTC
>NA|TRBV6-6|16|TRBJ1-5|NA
CASSYSLGGPPQPQHF
TGTGCCAGCAGTTACTCGTTGGGGGGCCCGCCCCAGCCCCAGCATTTT
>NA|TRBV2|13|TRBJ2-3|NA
CASKQGSTDTQYF
TGTGCCAGCAAACAGGGCAGCACAGATACGCAGTATTTT
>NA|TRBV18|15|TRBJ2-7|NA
CASSPREGGSHEQYF
TGTGCCAGCTCACCACGCGAGGGGGGGAGCCACGAGCAGTACTTC
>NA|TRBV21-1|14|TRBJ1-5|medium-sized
CASSKGTEFQPQHF
TGTGCCAGCAGCAAGGGGACAGAATTCCAGCCCCAGCATTTT
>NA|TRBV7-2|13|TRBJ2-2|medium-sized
CASRGWWAGELFF
TGTGCCAGCAGGGGATGGTGGGCCGGGGAGCTGTTTTTT
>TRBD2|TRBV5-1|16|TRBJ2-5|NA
CASTPFLQAGAGSQYF
TGCGCCAGCACTCCCTTCCTCCAAGCGGGGGCGGGGTCCCAGTACTTC
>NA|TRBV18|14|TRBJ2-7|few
CASSPRPQAYEQYF
TGTGCCAGCTCACCAAGACCACAGGCCTACGAGCAGTACTTC
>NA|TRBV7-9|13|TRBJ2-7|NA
CASSLTQSYEQYF
TGTGCCAGCAGTTTAACTCAATCCTACGAGCAGTACTTC
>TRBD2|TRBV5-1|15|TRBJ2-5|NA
CASSLGLAGRETQYF
TGCGCCAGCAGCTTGGGACTAGCGGGAAGAGAGACCCAGTACTTC
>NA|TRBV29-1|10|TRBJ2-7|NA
CSVGAVEQYF
TGCAGCGTTGGAGCGGTCGAGCAGTACTTC
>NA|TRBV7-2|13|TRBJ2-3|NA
CASSFGSTDTQYF
TGTGCCAGCAGCTTTGGCTCAACAGATACGCAGTATTTT
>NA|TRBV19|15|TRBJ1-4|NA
CASSIFQGRYEKLFF
TGTGCCAGTAGTATATTCCAGGGTCGGTACGAAAAACTGTTTTTT
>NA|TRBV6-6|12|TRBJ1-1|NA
CASSYSAPGAFF
TGTGCCAGCAGTTACTCAGCGCCGGGAGCTTTCTTT
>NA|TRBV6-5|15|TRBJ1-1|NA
CASTLQMGASTEAFF
TGTGCCAGCACTTTACAAATGGGGGCGAGCACTGAAGCTTTCTTT
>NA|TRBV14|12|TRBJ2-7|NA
CASSQNSYEQYF
TGTGCCAGCAGCCAAAACAGCTACGAGCAGTACTTC
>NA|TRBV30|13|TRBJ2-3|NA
CAWSVPERRAQYF
TGTGCCTGGAGTGTACCTGAGAGGAGAGCGCAGTATTTT
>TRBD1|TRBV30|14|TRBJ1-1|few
CAWSTGTGTTAAFF
TGTGCCTGGAGTACCGGGACAGGGACGACGGCAGCTTTCTTT
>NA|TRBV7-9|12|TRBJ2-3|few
CASSFSTDTQYF
TGTGCCAGCAGCTTTTCCACAGATACGCAGTATTTT
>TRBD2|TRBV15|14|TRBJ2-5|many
CATGIAGTQETQYF
TGTGCCACCGGAATAGCGGGGACACAAGAGACCCAGTACTTC
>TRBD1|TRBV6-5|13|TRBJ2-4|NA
CASTDRGKNIQYF
TGTGCCAGCACCGACAGGGGTAAAAACATTCAGTACTTC
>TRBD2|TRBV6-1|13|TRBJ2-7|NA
CASRPGGGYEQYF
TGTGCCAGCAGGCCGGGAGGGGGCTACGAGCAGTACTTC
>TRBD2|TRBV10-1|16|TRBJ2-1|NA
CASSDLGLAGVNEQFF
TGCGCCAGCAGTGACTTAGGACTAGCGGGAGTGAATGAGCAGTTCTTC